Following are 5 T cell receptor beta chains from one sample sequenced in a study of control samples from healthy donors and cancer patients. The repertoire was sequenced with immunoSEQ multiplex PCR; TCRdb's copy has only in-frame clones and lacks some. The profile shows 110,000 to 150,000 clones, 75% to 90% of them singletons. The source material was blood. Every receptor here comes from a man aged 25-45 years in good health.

CDR3 loop: CASSRWDRGQVSNQPQHF. The CDR3, as DNA: TGTGCCAGCAGCCGTTGGGACAGGGGGCAAGTGAGCAATCAGCCCCAGCATTTT. This rearrangement joins TRBV21-1 to TRBJ1-5; the D call of TRBD1 is as the table states it, not checked on the DNA. TRBV21-1 has pseudogene status. The CDR3 has 18 amino acids.

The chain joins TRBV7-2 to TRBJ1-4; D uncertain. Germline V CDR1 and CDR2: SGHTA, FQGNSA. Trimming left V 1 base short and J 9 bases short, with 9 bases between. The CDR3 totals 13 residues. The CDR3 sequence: CASSLGLAQKLFF. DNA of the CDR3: TGTGCCAGCAGCTTAGGCCTGGCCCAAAAACTGTTTTTT.

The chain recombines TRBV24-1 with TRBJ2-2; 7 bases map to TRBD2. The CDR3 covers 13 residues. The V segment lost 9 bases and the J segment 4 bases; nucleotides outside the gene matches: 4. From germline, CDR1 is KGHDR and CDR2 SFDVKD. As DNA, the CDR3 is TGTGCCACCGGGGAGGGGTTCACCGGGGAGCTGTTTTTT. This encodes CATGEGFTGELFF.

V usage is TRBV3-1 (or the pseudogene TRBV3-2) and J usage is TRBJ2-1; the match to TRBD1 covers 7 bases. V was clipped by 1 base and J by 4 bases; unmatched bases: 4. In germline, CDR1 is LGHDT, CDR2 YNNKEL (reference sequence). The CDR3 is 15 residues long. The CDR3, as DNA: TGTGCCAGCAGCCAAGGGACAGGAGATTACAATGAGCAGTTCTTC. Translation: CASSQGTGDYNEQFF.

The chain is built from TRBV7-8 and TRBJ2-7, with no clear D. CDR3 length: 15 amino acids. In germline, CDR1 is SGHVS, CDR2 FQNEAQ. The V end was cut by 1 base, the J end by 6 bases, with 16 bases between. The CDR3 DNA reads TGTGCCAGCAGCTTAGATGAGACCGTCTGGGGCGAGCAGTACTTC. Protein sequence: CASSLDETVWGEQYF. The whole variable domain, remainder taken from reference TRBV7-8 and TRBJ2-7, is GAGVSQSPRYKVAKRGQDVALRCDPISGHVSLFWYQQALGQGPEFLTYFQNEAQLDKSGLPSDRFFAERPEGSVSTLKIQRTQQEDSAVYLCASSLDETVWGEQYFGPGTRLTVT.